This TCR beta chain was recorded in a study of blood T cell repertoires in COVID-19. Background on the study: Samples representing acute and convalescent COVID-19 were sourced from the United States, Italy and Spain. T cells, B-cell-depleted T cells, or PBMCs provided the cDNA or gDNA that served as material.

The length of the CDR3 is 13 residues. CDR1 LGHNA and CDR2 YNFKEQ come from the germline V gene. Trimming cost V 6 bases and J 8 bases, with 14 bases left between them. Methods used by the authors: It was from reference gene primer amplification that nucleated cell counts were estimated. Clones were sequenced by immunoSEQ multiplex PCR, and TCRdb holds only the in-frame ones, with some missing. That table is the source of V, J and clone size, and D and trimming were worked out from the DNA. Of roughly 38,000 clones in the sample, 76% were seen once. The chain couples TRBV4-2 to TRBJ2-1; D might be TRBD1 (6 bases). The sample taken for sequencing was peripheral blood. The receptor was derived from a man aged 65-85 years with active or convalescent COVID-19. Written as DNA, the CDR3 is TGTGCCAGCAGAAGGGAGAGGGGGTATGAGCAGTTCTTC. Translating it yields CASRRERGYEQFF.